The 13 T cell receptor beta chains below come from one sample, sequenced in a study of T-cell memory formation after mild COVID-19 (dated by TCRdb to 2020 to 2023). Libraries were built with 5' RACE. Sequencing relied on an Illumina NovaSeq 6000. TCRdb handled the public reads itself, with Q25 trimming in fastp and clone calling in MiXCR, and kept productive beta chains. Identical CDR3 proteins give one entry, which carries the most common genes and DNA. The sample table holds about 100,000 distinct CDR3 sequences, of which around 10% were seen once. The ten largest account for roughly two fifths of the sample. The material sequenced was PBMCs or a T cell subset sorted from them (not recorded which). These receptors were obtained from a man between 18 and 29 years old who had mild COVID-19 (a few samples of this study predate the infection). The sample titles of this study are shuffled in the database, so cell type and time point are left out; the donor was told from shared clones.

The rearrangement joins TRBV7-9 to TRBJ2-3; possibly TRBD2 for D (6 bases). Germline loops: CDR1 SEHNR, CDR2 FQNEAQ (reference sequence). There are 16 residues in the CDR3. Trimming took 11 bases from V and 8 from J, leaving 29 bases between them. The CDR3 bases are TGTGCCGTCCATAAACCCCGCGGCGGGGCTTCTGGTACGCAGTATTTT. Translating it yields CAVHKPRGGASGTQYF.

There are a few counts of this clonotype. The chain has TRBV4-3 and TRBJ1-5; 7 bases are shared with TRBD1. This CDR3 has 15 residues. The germline gives CDR1 LGHNA, CDR2 YSLEER. After removal of 0 bases from V and 15 bases from J, the junction contained 14 bases not matched to a gene. CDR3 sequence (DNA): TGCGCCAGCAGCCAAGATTGGACAGGCAACCGGGCGCGGCATTTT. Translated: CASSQDWTGNRARHF.

This clonotype occurred a few times. The chain combines TRBV12-3 or TRBV12-4 with TRBJ2-3, with TRBD2 identical over 11 bases. The CDR3 runs 14 residues. V dropped 1 base and J dropped 10; count of bases not matched to a gene: 4. The chain's CDR3 is CASSLVLAGDAQYF. DNA of the CDR3: TGTGCCAGCAGTTTAGTACTAGCGGGGGACGCGCAGTATTTT.

There are a few counts of this clonotype. V usage is TRBV6-6 and J usage is TRBJ2-5, with D tentatively TRBD1 (5 bases). With 2 bases removed from V and 5 bases from J, the gap between germline ends came to 12 bases. CDR3 size: 14 residues. From germline, CDR1 is MNHNY and CDR2 SVGAGI (reference sequence). CDR3 sequence reads: CASSYGGRGETQYF. The CDR3 DNA sequence: TGTGCCAGCAGTTACGGCGGTAGGGGTGAGACCCAGTACTTC.

This clonotype was recorded a few times. V usage is TRBV5-1 and J usage is TRBJ2-3; D unclear. Germline assignment: CDR1 SGHRS and CDR2 YFSETQ. With 1 base removed from V and 2 bases from J, the gap between germline ends came to 17 bases. The CDR3 is 17 residues long. The CDR3 region has the DNA TGCGCCAGCAGCTTGCCAGAGGTGGGCGGATACACAGATACGCAGTATTTT. Translated: CASSLPEVGGYTDTQYF. Together with reference TRBV5-1 and TRBJ2-3, the CDR3 gives the full variable domain: KAGVTQTPRYLIKTRGQQVTLSCSPISGHRSVSWYQQTPGQGLQFLFEYFSETQRNKGNFPGRFSGRQFSNSRSEMNVSTLELGDSALYLCASSLPEVGGYTDTQYFGPGTRLTVL.

This clonotype was counted ten times or more. The chain uses TRBV29-1 and TRBJ2-5, with D unclear. The CDR3 sequence is 14 residues long. Germline V gene data show CDR1 as SQVTM and CDR2 as ANQGSEA. Trimming pared 3 bases from V and 0 bases from J, leaving 11 bases between. The DNA for the CDR3 is TGCAGCGTTGACGGTTTGGGGAACCAAGAGACCCAGTACTTC. Its translation: CSVDGLGNQETQYF.

This clonotype appeared a single time. The chain is built from TRBV6-2 or TRBV6-3 and TRBJ1-5, with no clear D. The CDR3 contains 15 residues. The V end lost 9 bases, the J end lost 0 bases, and 15 bases lay between the germline ends. Per the germline V gene, CDR1 is MNHEY and CDR2 is SVGEGT. CDR3 coding DNA: TGTGCCAGTAAAAGGAGTCCGTATAGCAATCAGCCCCAGCATTTT. Translated: CASKRSPYSNQPQHF.

The chain recombines TRBV4-1 with TRBJ2-7; possibly TRBD2 for D (6 bases). Trimming removed 1 base at V and 2 bases at J, with 9 bases between. The germline gives CDR1 MGHRA, CDR2 YSYEKL. This CDR3 is built from 14 residues. The chain's CDR3 is CASSQVGGAYEQYF. The CDR3 DNA follows: TGCGCCAGCAGCCAAGTAGGCGGGGCCTACGAGCAGTACTTC.

This clonotype was detected ten times or more. The chain has TRBV4-3 and TRBJ2-1; 10 nucleotides line up with TRBD1. The trim removed 4 bases at V and 8 bases at J, leaving 8 bases unmatched. This CDR3 comprises 15 residues. Germline V gene data show CDR1 as LGHNA and CDR2 as YSLEER. CDR3 region: CASSPGTGDMDEQFF. DNA of the CDR3: TGCGCCAGCAGCCCCGGGACAGGGGATATGGATGAGCAGTTCTTC.

The chain has TRBV12-3 or TRBV12-4 and TRBJ1-2; D might be TRBD1 (5 bases). The CDR3 has 12 amino acids. V was shortened by 6 bases and J by 4 bases, with 9 bases between the two germline ends. CDR3 bases: TGTGCCAGCAGAGCTGGGGGCTATGGCTACACCTTC. This sequence encodes CASRAGGYGYTF.

The chain has TRBV6-2 or TRBV6-3 and TRBJ1-1; a weak D match, TRBD1 (6 bases). Between the trimmed V and J ends, which lost 8 bases and 3 bases, there was a span of 22 bases. The CDR3 is 16 amino acids. Germline V CDR1 and CDR2: MNHEY, SVGEGT. CDR3 region: CASAPRGGIWDTEAFF. In DNA, the CDR3 is TGTGCCAGCGCCCCGAGAGGGGGAATATGGGACACTGAAGCTTTCTTT.

In this sample, this clonotype turned up a few times. The CDR3 reads CASSLLDRGMDTQYF. CDR3 sequence (DNA): TGTGCCAGCAGCTTACTGGACAGGGGGATGGATACGCAGTATTTT. This chain joins TRBV7-9 and TRBJ2-3; 10 positions match TRBD1. The CDR3 consists of 15 residues. CDR1 is SEHNR and CDR2 is FQNEAQ in the germline V gene (reference sequence). J lost 6 bases, V lost 2 bases, and 5 bases had no gene match.

In this sample, this clonotype turned up a few times. The CDR3 DNA reads TGTGCCAGCAGTTACTCGATCGGGGTCGAGCAGTACTTC. Residues: CASSYSIGVEQYF. The chain has TRBV6-5 and TRBJ2-7; possibly TRBD2 for D (5 bases). From germline, CDR1 is MNHEY and CDR2 SVGAGI. This CDR3 comprises 13 residues. V dropped 0 bases and J dropped 6 bases, with 9 bases sitting between them.